This T cell receptor (beta chain) was retrieved from a study of T cell responses to AZD1222 COVID-19 vaccine. General study points: The span of vaccine-associated CD4 TCRs extended across spike, with dominance at 160-218 and 743-854. The peak T cell response came first, and repertoires were sampled only after it.

Sequenced by immunoSEQ multiplex PCR; TCRdb stores in-frame clones only, minus some. The profile shows 55,000 to 80,000 clones, 80% to 90% of them singletons. Details on this clone: Antigen unknown.

From germline, CDR1 is SGHTA and CDR2 FQGTGA. V was pared by 5 bases and J by 10 bases, with 15 bases between. The CDR3 spans 14 residues. Sequenced here: peripheral blood, sampled 28 days after the second AZD1222 dose. This chain connects TRBV7-3 to TRBJ1-6; D is uncertain. The sequence was collected from an adult who received the AZD1222 COVID-19 vaccine. For the CDR3, the DNA is TGTGCCAGCAGCCCCGGTGGCAGTGGATCACCCCTCCACTTT. Residues: CASSPGGSGSPLHF.